This T cell receptor beta chain appears in the sequencing data of a study of radiotherapy plus CTLA-4 blockade in lung cancer. Study details: In around 17% of patients, objective responses were seen; roughly 28% had disease control.

It was focal radiation plus CTLA-4 blockade with ipilimumab that patients with chemo-refractory metastatic non-small-cell lung cancer received. Using immunoSEQ multiplex PCR, the repertoire was profiled, and TCRdb retains in-frame clones only, with some absent. The sample carries some 98,000 clones, more than 75% recorded once. Comment on this clone: Its target is not known.

Regarding the study as a whole: Early shifts in blood T cell clones, with interferon-beta, reportedly predicted response best. Peripheral blood showed expansion of tumor-derived TCR clones after radiotherapy and ipilimumab.

The CDR3 totals 15 residues. CDR1 and CDR2 (germline): MRHNA, SNTAGT. Unmatched junction bases numbered 5, after V lost 4 bases and J lost 6 bases. The chain combines TRBV6-4 with TRBJ2-1, with 11 bases identical to TRBD2. This specimen consisted of peripheral blood, obtained from a patient treated with radiotherapy plus ipilimumab. This clonotype was sampled from a human donor with non-small cell lung cancer who had a partial response to radiotherapy plus ipilimumab. The CDR3 sequence: CASSATSGVGNEQFF. The CDR3 DNA sequence: TGTGCCAGCAGTGCGACTAGCGGGGTTGGCAATGAGCAGTTCTTC.